The clone carrying this T cell receptor (beta chain) is medium-sized (0.01 to 0.1%). Germline-derived CDR1 and CDR2 are DFQATT and SNEGSKA (reference sequence). This CDR3 comprises 15 residues. The V end lost 2 bases, the J end lost 7 bases, and 17 bases lay between the germline ends. These data originate in a study of metastatic and nonmetastatic thyroid tumors. No treatment of any kind had been given to any patient before thyroid surgery. TCRdb reprocessed the PCR reads using MiXCR. Found here are around 15,000 clones, almost 30% of them singletons; the top ten hold around 3.6%. The V and J genes are TRBV20-1 and TRBJ1-4, with D tentatively TRBD1 (6 bases). Material: blood. The origin of this receptor is a female donor with papillary thyroid cancer or a benign thyroid nodule (not recorded which). Some clones in this sample may be carry-over from other donors' samples. Written as DNA, the CDR3 is TGCAGTGCTAGACGAATCGGGGGGGCGCGTGAAAAACTGTTTTTT. Its protein is CSARRIGGAREKLFF.